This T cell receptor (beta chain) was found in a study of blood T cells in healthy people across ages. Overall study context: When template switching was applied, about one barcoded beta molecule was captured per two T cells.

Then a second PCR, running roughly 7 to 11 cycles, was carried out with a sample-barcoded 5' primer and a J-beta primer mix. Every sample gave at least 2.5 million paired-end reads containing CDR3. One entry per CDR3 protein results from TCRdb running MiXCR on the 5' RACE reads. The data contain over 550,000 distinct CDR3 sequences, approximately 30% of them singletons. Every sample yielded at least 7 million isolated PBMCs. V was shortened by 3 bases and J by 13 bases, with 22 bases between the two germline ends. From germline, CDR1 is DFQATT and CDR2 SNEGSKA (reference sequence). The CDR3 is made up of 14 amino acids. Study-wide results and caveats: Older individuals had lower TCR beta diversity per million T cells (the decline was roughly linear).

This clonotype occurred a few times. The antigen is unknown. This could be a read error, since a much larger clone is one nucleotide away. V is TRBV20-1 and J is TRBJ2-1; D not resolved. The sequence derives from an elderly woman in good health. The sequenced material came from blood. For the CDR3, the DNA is TGCAGTGCTAGTCCCTCGCGGCTGATTGAGACCCAGTTCTTC. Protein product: CSASPSRLIETQFF.